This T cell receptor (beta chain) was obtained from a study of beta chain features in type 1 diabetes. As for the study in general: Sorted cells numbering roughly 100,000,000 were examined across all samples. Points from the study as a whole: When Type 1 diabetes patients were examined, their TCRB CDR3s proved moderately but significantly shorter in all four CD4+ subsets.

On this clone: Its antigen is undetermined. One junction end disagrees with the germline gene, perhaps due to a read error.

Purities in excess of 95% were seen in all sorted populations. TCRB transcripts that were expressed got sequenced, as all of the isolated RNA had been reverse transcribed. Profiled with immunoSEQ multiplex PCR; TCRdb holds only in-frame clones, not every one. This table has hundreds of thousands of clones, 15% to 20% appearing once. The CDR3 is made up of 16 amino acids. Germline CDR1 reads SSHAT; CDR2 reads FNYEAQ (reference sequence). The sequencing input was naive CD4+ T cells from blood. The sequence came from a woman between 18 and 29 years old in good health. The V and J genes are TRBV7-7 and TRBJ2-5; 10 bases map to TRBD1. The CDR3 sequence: CASSPYAGQGGETQYF. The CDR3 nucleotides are TGTGCTAGCAGCCCCTACGCTGGACAGGGGGGAGAGACCCAGTACTTC. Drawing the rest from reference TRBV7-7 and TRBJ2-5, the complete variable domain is GAGVSQSPRYKVTKRGQDVTLRCDPISSHATLYWYQQALGQGPEFLTYFNYEAQPDKSGLPSDRFSAERPEGSISTLTIQRTEQRDSAMYRCASSPYAGQGGETQYFGPGTRLLVL.